A single sample gave rise to the 8 T cell receptor beta chains below, sequenced in a study of Graves' ophthalmopathy and Graves' hyperthyroidism. For repertoire sequencing, the TCR beta CDR3 regions were amplified from RNA transcripts. RT-PCR in the first round used HTBI primers; a second-round multiplex PCR followed. TCRdb re-called the multiplex PCR reads through MiXCR, storing one row per CDR3 protein. The sample includes 500,000 to 600,000 distinct CDR3 sequences, 35% to 40% of them seen just once. The sequenced sample was peripheral blood or thyroid tissue (not recorded which). The receptors come from an adult man with Graves' hyperthyroidism.

This chain links TRBV29-1 with TRBJ1-2, with 10 bases that match TRBD1. Germline CDR1 SQVTM, CDR2 ANQGSEA. The CDR3 spans 13 residues. V was pared by 7 bases and J by 2 bases, with 4 bases of the junction left unmatched. The CDR3 DNA reads as TGCAGCGGACAGGGGGCGCCCAACTATGGCTACACCTTC. It is translated as CSGQGAPNYGYTF.

The DNA of the CDR3 is TGTGCCAGCACTAAGACAGGGACCAACTATGGCTACACCTTC. It codes for CASTKTGTNYGYTF. The chain carries TRBV2 and TRBJ1-2, with 7 bases aligning to TRBD1. V was clipped by 7 bases and J by 2 bases; unmatched bases: 7. The length of the CDR3 is 14 residues. Germline V CDR1 and CDR2: SNHLY, FYNNEI.

The V call is TRBV19, the J call TRBJ2-6; no definite D call. V was pared by 3 bases and J by 2 bases, with 8 bases between. Looked up from germline, CDR1 is LNHDA and CDR2 is SQIVND (reference sequence). The CDR3 extends over 15 amino acids. The CDR3 region has the DNA TGTGCCAGTAGTATTAGAAGCACTGGGGCCAACGTCCTGACTTTC. Translation: CASSIRSTGANVLTF.

There are a few counts of this clonotype. The chain combines TRBV14 with TRBJ2-7; weak D call: TRBD1 (6 bases). CDR1 is SGHDN and CDR2 is FVKESK in the germline V gene. The CDR3 covers 15 residues. V was trimmed by 1 base and J by 1 base, leaving 11 bases between them. CDR3 nucleotides: TGTGCCAGCAGCCAAGGTCCCAGGGGATCCTACGAGCAGTACTTC. Protein sequence: CASSQGPRGSYEQYF.

In this sample, this clonotype turned up a few times. V gene TRBV2 combines with J gene TRBJ2-2; D perhaps matches TRBD2 (5 bases). The V gene's germline CDR1 is SNHLY and CDR2 FYNNEI. The CDR3 is made up of 15 amino acids. The V and J ends lost 0 bases and 4 bases respectively, with 9 bases between them. CDR3 in amino acids: CASSEALRGTGELFF. The CDR3 DNA sequence: TGTGCCAGCAGTGAAGCGCTTCGGGGCACCGGGGAGCTGTTTTTT.

The J gene is TRBJ2-5, the V gene TRBV10-3, with 13 bases aligning to TRBD2. The J segment lost 1 base and the V segment lost 10 bases, leaving 9 bases of the junction unmatched. The CDR3 is 16 residues long. Germline V CDR1 and CDR2: ENHRY, SYGVKD. The CDR3 reads CATGRTSGGLQETQYF. For the CDR3, the DNA is TGTGCCACCGGACGGACTAGCGGGGGCCTCCAAGAGACCCAGTACTTC.

In DNA form, the CDR3 reads TGTGCCAGCAATTTAGGGACGGCCACCGGGGAGCTGTTTTTT. Protein sequence: CASNLGTATGELFF. V gene TRBV6-1 combines with J gene TRBJ2-2; D possibly matches TRBD1 or TRBD2 (5 bases each). Trimming took off 7 bases at V and 4 bases at J, with 13 bases between the two ends. CDR1 is MNHNS and CDR2 is SASEGT in the germline V gene. The CDR3 spans 14 residues.

This chain connects TRBV5-1 to TRBJ2-7; TRBD1 is a possible D gene (5 bases). Germline CDR1 SGHRS, CDR2 YFSETQ. V dropped 5 bases and J dropped 0 bases, with 9 bases sitting between them. The CDR3 length is 13 residues. In DNA, the CDR3 is TGCGCCAGCAGACCGGACAACTCCTACGAGCAGTACTTC. Protein: CASRPDNSYEQYF.